A single sample gave rise to the 20 T cell receptor beta chains below, sequenced in a study of beta chain features in type 1 diabetes. Of the isolated RNA, all was reverse transcribed, and so the sequenced material was expressed TCRB transcripts. The repertoire was sequenced with immunoSEQ multiplex PCR; TCRdb's copy has only in-frame clones and lacks some. This sample has almost 250,000 clones, with 12% to 15% found just once. The source material was naive CD4+ T cells from blood. These receptors were taken from a middle-aged woman in good health.

This clone has a handful of counts. The genes are TRBV15 and TRBJ1-1; 9 nucleotides align to TRBD1. This CDR3 is built from 16 residues. Trimming took 1 base from V and 4 from J; bases not matched to a gene: 7. Germline loops: CDR1 LNHNV, CDR2 YYDKDF (reference sequence). CDR3 sequence (DNA): TGTGCCACCAGCAGAGTATCCGGACAGGGGAGCACTGAAGCTTTCTTT. It specifies CATSRVSGQGSTEAFF. Filled out from reference TRBV15 and TRBJ1-1, the complete variable domain reads DAMVIQNPRYQVTQFGKPVTLSCSQTLNHNVMYWYQQKSSQAPKLLFHYYDKDFNNEADTPDNFQSRRPNTSFCFLDIRSPGLGDTAMYLCATSRVSGQGSTEAFFGQGTRLTVV.

This clone showed up just a few times. The chain has TRBV27 and TRBJ2-5; perhaps TRBD1 as D (5 bases). CDR1 and CDR2 from the germline V gene are MNHEY and SMNVEV (reference sequence). The CDR3 extends over 13 amino acids. The V end was cut by 4 bases, the J end by 5 bases, with 11 bases between. This CDR3 is CASSSWKGETQYF. The CDR3 DNA is TGTGCCAGCAGTTCATGGAAGGGGGAGACCCAGTACTTC.

This clone was seen a few times. The V call is TRBV7-2, the J call TRBJ1-2; 8 bases are shared with TRBD1. This CDR3 region has 13 residues. Germline CDR1 SGHTA, CDR2 FQGNSA. J lost 7 bases, V lost 5 bases, and 6 bases had no gene match. The DNA for the CDR3 is TGTGCCAGCAGCCTCCGACAGGGGCCTGGCTACACCTTC. Translating gives CASSLRQGPGYTF.

This chain joins TRBV29-1 and TRBJ2-5; TRBD2 matches 9 bases. CDR3 length: 14 residues. J lost 1 base, V lost 4 bases, and 4 bases had no gene match. Germline V gene sequence: CDR1 SQVTM, CDR2 ANQGSEA. The DNA for the CDR3 is TGCAGCGTTGGGGGAGCGGGGGGCCAAGAGACCCAGTACTTC. It is translated as CSVGGAGGQETQYF.

The chain links TRBV10-1 to TRBJ2-3; unclear D gene. The V gene's germline CDR1 is WNHNN and CDR2 SYGVQD (reference sequence). This CDR3 contains 14 residues. Trimming removed 5 bases from V and 1 base from J, with 10 bases in between. CDR3 sequence: CASSRRVGTDTQYF. As DNA, the CDR3 is TGCGCCAGCAGTCGCCGGGTCGGCACAGATACGCAGTATTTT.

The J gene is TRBJ1-1, the V gene TRBV7-2; 7 nucleotides match TRBD1. This CDR3 has 15 amino acids. CDR1 is SGHTA, CDR2 FQGNSA, per germline. J lost 4 bases, V lost 4 bases, and 9 bases had no gene match. CDR3 region: CASSSDRVRTTEAFF. The CDR3 nucleotides are TGTGCCAGCAGCTCCGACAGGGTCCGGACCACTGAAGCTTTCTTT.

This clone appeared a few times. The genes are TRBV27 and TRBJ2-5; 9 bases are a match to TRBD2. Looked up from germline, CDR1 is MNHEY and CDR2 is SMNVEV (reference sequence). V dropped 4 bases and J dropped 2; count of bases not matched to a gene: 2. The CDR3 loop spans 14 amino acids. The CDR3 loop reads CASSYAGGQETQYF. The DNA for the CDR3 is TGTGCCAGCAGTTACGCGGGGGGGCAAGAGACCCAGTACTTC.

The rearrangement links TRBV9 to TRBJ2-7; 9 bases fit TRBD1. J gave up 3 bases and V 0 bases, and 4 bases lay outside the gene matches. The CDR3 runs to 15 residues. The germline V gene has CDR1 SGDLS and CDR2 YYNGEE. Here the CDR3 reads CASSVGGTGYYEQYF. The DNA for the CDR3 is TGTGCCAGCAGCGTAGGTGGGACAGGGTACTACGAGCAGTACTTC. Based on the CDR3 plus reference TRBV9 and TRBJ2-7, the full variable domain is DSGVTQTPKHLITATGQRVTLRCSPRSGDLSVYWYQQSLDQGLQFLIQYYNGEERAKGNILERFSAQQFPDLHSELNLSSLELGDSALYFCASSVGGTGYYEQYFGPGTRLTVT.

This clone was counted between two and nine times. A junction end diverges from the germline sequence, so it may reflect a read error. Other DNA sequences in this sample translate to the same CDR3. The V gene is TRBV29-1, the J gene TRBJ1-1, with D maybe TRBD1 (5 bases). Germline loops: CDR1 SQVTM, CDR2 ANQGSEA. CDR3 length equals 13 residues. The CDR3 coding sequence is TGCAGCGTCAAGATGACAGTGAACACTGAAGCTTTTTTT. It translates to CSVKMTVNTEAFF.

This clone was picked up a small number of times. J is TRBJ1-5 and V is TRBV27; 8 bases are shared with TRBD1. CDR3 length: 16 amino acids. V lost 2 bases to trimming and J lost 9 bases; unmatched junction nucleotides: 12. Germline-derived CDR1 and CDR2 are MNHEY and SMNVEV (reference sequence). CDR3 region: CASSLRTGTGAGPQHF. For the CDR3, the DNA is TGTGCCAGCAGTTTACGCACCGGGACAGGAGCGGGGCCCCAGCATTTT.

The sample holds a few counts of this clone. The V call is TRBV19, the J call TRBJ1-2; possible D gene TRBD1, 5 bases. The CDR3 has 13 amino acids. The germline V gene has CDR1 LNHDA and CDR2 SQIVND (reference sequence). V lost 4 bases to trimming and J lost 1 base, with 7 bases between them. CDR3 in amino acids: CASSKQDNYGYTF. The CDR3 coding sequence is TGTGCCAGTAGTAAACAGGATAACTATGGCTACACCTTC.

This chain connects TRBV11-2 to TRBJ2-1; TRBD2 agrees at 7 bases. Germline-derived CDR1 and CDR2 are SGHAT and FQNNGV. This CDR3 has 18 residues. V lost 5 bases, J lost 1 base, and 14 bases stayed unmatched. The CDR3 DNA reads TGTGCCAGCAGCCCCGGCCGGGGGGAGGGGAAATCCTACAATGAGCAGTTCTTC. Its translation: CASSPGRGEGKSYNEQFF. Complete variable domain (other parts from reference TRBV11-2 and TRBJ2-1): EAGVAQSPRYKIIEKRQSVAFWCNPISGHATLYWYQQILGQGPKLLIQFQNNGVVDDSQLPKDRFSAERLKGVDSTLKIQPAKLEDSAVYLCASSPGRGEGKSYNEQFFGPGTRLTVL.

The chain recombines TRBV7-9 with TRBJ2-2; 7 bases align to TRBD1. Trimming removed 4 bases from V and 5 bases from J; junction bases left unmatched: 7. In germline, CDR1 is SEHNR, CDR2 FQNEAQ (reference sequence). The CDR3 covers 15 residues. The chain's CDR3 is CASSYGTAPTGELFF. The CDR3 DNA reads as TGTGCCAGCAGCTATGGGACAGCTCCTACCGGGGAGCTGTTTTTT.

This clone was seen more than once but under ten times. The chain carries TRBV19 and TRBJ2-7, with 14 nucleotides matching TRBD2. The V gene's germline CDR1 is LNHDA and CDR2 SQIVND (reference sequence). Unmatched junction bases numbered 6, after V lost 3 bases and J lost 2 bases. CDR3 length: 17 residues. DNA for the CDR3: TGTGCCAGTAGTATGGGACTAGCGGGGGCCCCCCCCTACGAGCAGTACTTC. Protein sequence: CASSMGLAGAPPYEQYF.

The V call is TRBV18, the J call TRBJ1-4, with 7 bases that match TRBD1. Trimming took 0 bases from V and 5 from J; bases not matched to a gene: 3. Germline CDR1 reads KGHSH; CDR2 reads LQKENI. This CDR3 is 15 amino acids long. CDR3 region: CASSPPRDRNEKLFF. The CDR3 DNA reads TGTGCCAGCTCACCACCGCGGGACAGAAATGAAAAACTGTTTTTT.

This clone was seen more than once but under ten times. This rearrangement joins TRBV7-2 to TRBJ2-5; D is possibly TRBD2 (7 bases). The CDR3 is 13 residues long. The ends were cut back, 5 bases at V and 4 bases at J, with 11 bases in the middle. The germline V gene encodes CDR1 SGHTA and CDR2 FQGNSA. CDR3 region: CASSGGGPETQYF. Written as DNA, the CDR3 is TGTGCCAGCAGCGGGGGGGGCCCAGAGACCCAGTACTTC.

This clone has ten or more counts. V is TRBV7-9 and J is TRBJ2-3, with 9 bases identical to TRBD2. Trimming took 7 bases from V and 2 from J; bases not matched to a gene: 4. This CDR3 has 14 residues. The germline gives CDR1 SEHNR, CDR2 FQNEAQ (reference sequence). In DNA form, the CDR3 reads TGTGCCAGCATACTAGCGGGCTACACAGATACGCAGTATTTT. Translated, it gives CASILAGYTDTQYF. The whole variable domain, remainder taken from reference TRBV7-9 and TRBJ2-3, is DTGVSQNPRHKITKRGQNVTFRCDPISEHNRLYWYRQTLGQGPEFLTYFQNEAQLEKSRLLSDRFSAERPKGSFSTLEIQRTEQGDSAMYLCASILAGYTDTQYFGPGTRLTVL.

This clone was counted between two and nine times. V is TRBV19 and J is TRBJ1-1; D might be TRBD1 (6 bases). From germline, CDR1 is LNHDA and CDR2 SQIVND (reference sequence). V was pared by 8 bases and J by 4 bases, with 14 bases between. The CDR3 length is 13 residues. The CDR3 is CASLTGRSTEAFF. CDR3 DNA sequence: TGTGCCAGTTTAACAGGGAGAAGCACTGAAGCTTTCTTT.

A few counts support this clone. The chain combines TRBV4-2 with TRBJ1-6; TRBD1 matches 10 bases. CDR1 and CDR2 (germline): LGHNA, YNFKEQ. The CDR3 covers 18 residues. With V trimmed by 0 bases and J by 0 bases, 2 bases remained unmatched. CDR3 loop: CASSQEDRGSSYNSPLHF. The CDR3 nucleotides are TGTGCCAGCAGCCAAGAGGACAGGGGGAGCTCCTATAATTCACCCCTCCACTTT.

On this clone: The identical CDR3 is also encoded by other nucleotide sequences in the sample. V and J are TRBV18 and TRBJ1-5; no clear D. This CDR3 is 15 amino acids long. V was trimmed by 2 bases and J by 1 base, leaving 9 bases between them. The germline V gene has CDR1 KGHSH and CDR2 LQKENI. CDR3 in DNA: TGTGCCAGCTCACCATTCGAGGGCAGCAATCAGCCCCAGCATTTT. Translating gives CASSPFEGSNQPQHF. The entire variable domain, with the rest obtained from reference TRBV18 and TRBJ1-5, is as follows: NAGVMQNPRHLVRRRGQEARLRCSPMKGHSHVYWYRQLPEEGLKFMVYLQKENIIDESGMPKERFSAEFPKEGPSILRIQQVVRGDSAAYFCASSPFEGSNQPQHFGDGTRLSIL.